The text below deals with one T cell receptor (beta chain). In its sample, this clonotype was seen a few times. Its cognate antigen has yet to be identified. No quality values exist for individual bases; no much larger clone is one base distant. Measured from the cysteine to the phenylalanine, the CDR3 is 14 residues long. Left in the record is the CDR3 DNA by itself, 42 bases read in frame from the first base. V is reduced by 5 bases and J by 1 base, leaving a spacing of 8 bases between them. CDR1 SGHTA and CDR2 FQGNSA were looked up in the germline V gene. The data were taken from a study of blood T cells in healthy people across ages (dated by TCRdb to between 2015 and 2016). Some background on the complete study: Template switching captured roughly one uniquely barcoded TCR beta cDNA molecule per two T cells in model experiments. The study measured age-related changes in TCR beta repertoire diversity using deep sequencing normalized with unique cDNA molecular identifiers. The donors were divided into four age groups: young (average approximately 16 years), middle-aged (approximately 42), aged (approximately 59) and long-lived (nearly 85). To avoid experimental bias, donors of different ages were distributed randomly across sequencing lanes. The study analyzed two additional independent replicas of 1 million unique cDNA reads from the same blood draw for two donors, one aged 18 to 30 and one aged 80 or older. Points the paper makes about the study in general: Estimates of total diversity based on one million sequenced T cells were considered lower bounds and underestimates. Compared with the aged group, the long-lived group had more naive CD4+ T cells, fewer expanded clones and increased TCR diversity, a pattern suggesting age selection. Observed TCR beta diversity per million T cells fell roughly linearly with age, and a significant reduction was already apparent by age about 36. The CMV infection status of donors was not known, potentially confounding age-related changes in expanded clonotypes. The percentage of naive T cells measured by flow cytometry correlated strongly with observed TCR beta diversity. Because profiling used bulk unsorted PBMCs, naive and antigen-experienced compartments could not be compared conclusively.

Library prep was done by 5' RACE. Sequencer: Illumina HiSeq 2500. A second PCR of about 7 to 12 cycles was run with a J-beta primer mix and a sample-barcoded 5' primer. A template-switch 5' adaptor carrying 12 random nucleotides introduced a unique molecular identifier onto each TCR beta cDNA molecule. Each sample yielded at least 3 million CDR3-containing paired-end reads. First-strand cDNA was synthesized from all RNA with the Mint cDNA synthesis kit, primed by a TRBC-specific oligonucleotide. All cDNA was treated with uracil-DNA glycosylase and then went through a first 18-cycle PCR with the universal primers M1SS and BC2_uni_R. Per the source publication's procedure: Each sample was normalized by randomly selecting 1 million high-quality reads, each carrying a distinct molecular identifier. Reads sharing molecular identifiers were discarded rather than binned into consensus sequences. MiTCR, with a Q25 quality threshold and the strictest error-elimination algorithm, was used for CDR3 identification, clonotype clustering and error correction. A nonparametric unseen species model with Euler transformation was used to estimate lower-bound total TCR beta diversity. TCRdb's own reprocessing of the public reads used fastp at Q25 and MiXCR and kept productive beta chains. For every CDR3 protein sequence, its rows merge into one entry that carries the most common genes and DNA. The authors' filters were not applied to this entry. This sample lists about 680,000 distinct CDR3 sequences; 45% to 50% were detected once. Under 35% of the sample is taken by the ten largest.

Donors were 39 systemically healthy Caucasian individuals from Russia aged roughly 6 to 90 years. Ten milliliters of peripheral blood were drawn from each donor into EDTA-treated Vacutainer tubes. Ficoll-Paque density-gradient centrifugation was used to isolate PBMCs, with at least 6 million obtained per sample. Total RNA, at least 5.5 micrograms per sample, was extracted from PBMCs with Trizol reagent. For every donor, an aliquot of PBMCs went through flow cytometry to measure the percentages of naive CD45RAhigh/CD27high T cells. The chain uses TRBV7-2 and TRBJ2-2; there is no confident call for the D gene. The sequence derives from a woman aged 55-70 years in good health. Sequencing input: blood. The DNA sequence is TGTGCCAGCAGCCATTCCATGAACACCGGGGAGCTGTTTTTT. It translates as CASSHSMNTGELFF. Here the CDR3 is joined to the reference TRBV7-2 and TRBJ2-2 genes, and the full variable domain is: GAGVSQSPSNKVTEKGKDVELRCDPISGHTALYWYRQSLGQGLEFLIYFQGNSAPDKSGLPSDRFSAERTGGSVSTLTIQRTQQEDSAVYLCASSHSMNTGELFFGEGSRLTVL.